This T cell receptor beta chain stems from a study of shared clonotypes between healthy human individuals (dated by TCRdb to the early 2020s). Study-wide context: A couple of women and a few men aged 18 to 49 years were included in the cohort. Each donor's leukapheresis produced roughly between about 0.9 and 9.5 billion PBMCs. For each donor, CD4 naive and CD4 memory were each given three plates, CD8 naive was given two plates, and CD8 memory was given one plate. To increase sequencing depth and limit assay-specific biases, different laboratories used diverse techniques to prepare libraries and sequence TCR repertoires. The study deeply sequenced blood TCR repertoires of several healthy adults to estimate repertoire size and the extent of clonotype sharing between individuals.

The germline V gene sets CDR1 to SNHLY and CDR2 to FYNNEI. V is cut back by 6 bases and J by 5 bases, with 3 bases in the junction unmatched. Including the terminal cysteine and phenylalanine, the CDR3 comprises 13 residues. The read is trimmed to its CDR3 DNA, 39 bases read in frame from base 1. The investigation overall reported the following: Roughly 5% of naive CD4, 3.5% of naive CD8, approximately 2.2% of memory CD4, and 0.35% to 0.4% of memory CD8 clonotypes were shared across several donors. Naive subsets generally had larger estimated clonotype richness than memory subsets. Only blood was sampled, and tissue TCR repertoires likely differ from those in blood. Pairwise subsampling led to the expectation that sequencing depth would affect the degree of clonotype sharing among donors. The small number of donors limited the genetic and exposure-history diversity represented. Incomplete sequencing was indicated by rarefaction of sorted-subset datasets, despite the large sequencing depth. Higher generation probabilities were observed for clonotypes shared by all four sorted-subset donors than for non-shared clonotypes.

Donors were healthy HIV-negative adults with no recently reported acute infections or vaccinations. Every donor was a Caucasian adult living in Nashville, Tennessee, USA. Magnetic negative selection was used to enrich CD4+ T cells, after which naive cells were positively selected on CD45RA and the negative fraction became the memory subset. Blood was obtained by leukapheresis, after which PBMCs were separated by Ficoll-Histopaque density gradient centrifugation and cryopreserved in liquid nitrogen vapor phase. Analytical flow cytometry was used to check the purity and quantity of every magnetically sorted T cell population. Genomic DNA was isolated from each sorted fraction and quantified by UV absorbance on a Nanodrop 2000c. TCR CDR3 regions were amplified from genomic DNA by multiplex PCR using the deep immunoSEQ assay. Extracted genomic DNA from each cell subset was distributed evenly across all wells of several immunoSEQ 96-well plates, and each plate was treated as a replicate. For sorted subsets, each replicate PCR was loaded with 200 to 250 ng genomic DNA, equivalent to roughly 30,000 T cell genomes. Purified libraries were quantified with a Qubit 3.0 fluorometer, sized on a Bioanalyzer 2100, and re-quantified with the KAPA Library Quantification kit. A separate single-read 150-cycle Illumina NextSeq 550 flow cell was used to sequence each immunoSEQ 96-well plate. Per the authors' processing: Because the immunoSEQ output included only junctional sequences and no quality scores, the filtering could not be the same as the filtering used for full-length reads. Sequences were annotated with PyIR, a Python wrapper for IgBLAST v1.9, using IMGT germline references to assign V/J genes and CDR3. Reads were removed for weak V/J assignments (E-value above 1e-6), missing CDR3, stop codons, out-of-frame junctions, or ambiguous translated residues. V3J clonotypes were defined as sequences sharing an identical inferred V gene, J gene, and CDR3 amino acid sequence. To compute the percentage overlap between repertoires, the number of shared unique clonotypes was divided by the size of the smaller repertoire. Repertoire richness was assessed with RTK rarefaction, the Chao1 estimator, and Recon v2.1 estimates of unobserved clonotypes. OLGA was used to compute generation probabilities for all TCRbeta clonotypes that the gDNA method yielded from a handful of donors. TCRdb carries this immuneACCESS record with in-frame sequences only. Its versions omit some clonotypes, under half of them owing to an unresolved V gene in the studies checked, with the rest unexplained. V and J calls and clone size are those listed in that table; D and trimming were worked out from the DNA. The sample table lists about 980,000 clones, around three quarters of them with a count of one. Around 1.5% of the sample goes to the ten largest clones.

To note about this clone: Its antigen has not been determined. The record has no base qualities; no much larger clone is one base away.

The source material was memory CD4+ T cells sorted from blood. This specimen's cell subset or site label, per the study, means: CD45RA-negative fraction. The origin of this receptor is a man aged 18 to 35 in good health. The sequence is built from TRBV2 and TRBJ2-7; 11 bases in the middle match TRBD1. The DNA reads as follows: TGTGCCAGCAGGGGACAGGGGGACCACGAGCAGTACTTC. It codes for CASRGQGDHEQYF.